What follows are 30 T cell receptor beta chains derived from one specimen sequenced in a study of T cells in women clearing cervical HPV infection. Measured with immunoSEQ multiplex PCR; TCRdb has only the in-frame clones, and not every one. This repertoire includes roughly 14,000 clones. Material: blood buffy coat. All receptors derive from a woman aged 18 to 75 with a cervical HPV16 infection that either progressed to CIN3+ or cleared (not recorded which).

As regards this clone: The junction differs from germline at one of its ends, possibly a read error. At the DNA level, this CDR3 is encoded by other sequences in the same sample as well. The sequenced part of the CDR3 DNA is TGTGCCAGCAGCTCCCCGGGGGGGTCTGGAAACACG. Amino acid sequence: CASSSPGGSGNT. The full CDR3 protein reads CASSSPGGSGNTIYF. The J gene is TRBJ1-3, the V gene TRBV5-6; D might be TRBD1 (5 bases). From the germline J gene comes the end of the CDR3, since the read stops 3 residues before it. Germline assignment: CDR1 SGHDT and CDR2 YYEEEE. The CDR3 is 15 amino acids. The full variable domain, its missing parts supplied by reference TRBV5-6 and TRBJ1-3, is DAGVTQSPTHLIKTRGQQVTLRCSPKSGHDTVSWYQQALGQGPQFIFQYYEEEERQRGNFPDRFSGHQFPNYSSELNVNALLLGDSALYLCASSSPGGSGNTIYFGEGSWLTVV.

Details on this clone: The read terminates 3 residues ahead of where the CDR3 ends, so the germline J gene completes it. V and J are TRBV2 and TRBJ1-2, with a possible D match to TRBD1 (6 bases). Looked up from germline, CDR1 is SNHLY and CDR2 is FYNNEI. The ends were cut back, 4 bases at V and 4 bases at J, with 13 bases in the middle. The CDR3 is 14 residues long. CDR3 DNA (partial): TGTGCCAGCAGTGGGCTTGCAGGGGTCTATGGC. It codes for CASSGLAGVYG. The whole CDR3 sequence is CASSGLAGVYGYTF.

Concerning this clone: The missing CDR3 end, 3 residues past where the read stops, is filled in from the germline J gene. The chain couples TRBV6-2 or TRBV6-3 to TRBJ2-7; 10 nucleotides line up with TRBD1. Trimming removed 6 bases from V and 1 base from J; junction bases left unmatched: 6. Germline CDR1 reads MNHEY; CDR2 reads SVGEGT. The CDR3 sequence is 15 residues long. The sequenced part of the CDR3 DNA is TGTGCCAGCAGCCAGACAGGGGGCGCTTCCTACGAG. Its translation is CASSQTGGASYE. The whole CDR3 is CASSQTGGASYEQYF.

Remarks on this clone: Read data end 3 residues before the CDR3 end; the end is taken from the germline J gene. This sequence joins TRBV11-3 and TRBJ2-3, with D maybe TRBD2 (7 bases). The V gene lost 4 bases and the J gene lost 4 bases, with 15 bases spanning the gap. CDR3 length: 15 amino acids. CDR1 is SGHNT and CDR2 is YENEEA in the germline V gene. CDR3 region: CASSSNRGAADTQYF. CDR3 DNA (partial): TGTGCCAGCAGCTCGAACCGGGGGGCGGCAGATACG.

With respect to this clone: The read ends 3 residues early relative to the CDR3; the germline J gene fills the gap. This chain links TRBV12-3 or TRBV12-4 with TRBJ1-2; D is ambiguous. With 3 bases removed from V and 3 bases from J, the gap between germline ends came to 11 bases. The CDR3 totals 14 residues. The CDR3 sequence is CASSFAGRYYGYTF. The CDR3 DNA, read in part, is TGTGCCAGCAGTTTCGCCGGCAGGTACTATGGC.

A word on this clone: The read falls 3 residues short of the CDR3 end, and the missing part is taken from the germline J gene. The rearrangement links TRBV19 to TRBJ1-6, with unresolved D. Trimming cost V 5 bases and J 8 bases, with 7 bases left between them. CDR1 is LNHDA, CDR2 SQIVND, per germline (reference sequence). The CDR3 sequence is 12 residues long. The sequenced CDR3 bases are TGTGCCAGTAGTTTCCCGGATTCACCC. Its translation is CASSFPDSP. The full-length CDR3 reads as CASSFPDSPLHF.

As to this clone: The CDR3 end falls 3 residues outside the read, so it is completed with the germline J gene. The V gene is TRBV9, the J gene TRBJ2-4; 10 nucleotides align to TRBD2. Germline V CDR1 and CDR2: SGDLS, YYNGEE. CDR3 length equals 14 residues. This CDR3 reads CASSAHQTSGIQYF. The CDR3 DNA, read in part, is TGTGCCAGCAGCGCACACCAGACTAGCGGGATT.

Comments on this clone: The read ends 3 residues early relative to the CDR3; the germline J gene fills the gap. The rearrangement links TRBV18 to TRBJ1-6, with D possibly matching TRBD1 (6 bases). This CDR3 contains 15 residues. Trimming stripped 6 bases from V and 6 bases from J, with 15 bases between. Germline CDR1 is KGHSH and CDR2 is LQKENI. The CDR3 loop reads CASSPRTEINSPLHF. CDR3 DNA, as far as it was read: TGTGCCAGCTCCCCGAGGACAGAGATTAATTCACCC. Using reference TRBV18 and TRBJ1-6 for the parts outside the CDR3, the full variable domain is NAGVMQNPRHLVRRRGQEARLRCSPMKGHSHVYWYRQLPEEGLKFMVYLQKENIIDESGMPKERFSAEFPKEGPSILRIQQVVRGDSAAYFCASSPRTEINSPLHFGNGTRLTVT.

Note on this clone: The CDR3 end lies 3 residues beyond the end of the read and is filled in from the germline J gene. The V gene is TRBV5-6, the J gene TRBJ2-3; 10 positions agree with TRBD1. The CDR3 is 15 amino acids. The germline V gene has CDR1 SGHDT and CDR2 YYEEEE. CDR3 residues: CASSKDRGRWETQYF. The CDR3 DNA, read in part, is TGTGCCAGCAGCAAAGACAGGGGGCGGTGGGAGACG.

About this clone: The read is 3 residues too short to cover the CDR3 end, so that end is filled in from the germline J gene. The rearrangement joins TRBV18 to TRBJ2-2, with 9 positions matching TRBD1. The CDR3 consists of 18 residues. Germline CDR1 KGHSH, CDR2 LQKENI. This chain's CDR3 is CASSPLEKSQGALEKLFF. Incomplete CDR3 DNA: TGTGCCAGCTCACCACTAGAAAAATCACAGGGGGCTCTTGAAAAG.

The sequenced CDR3 bases are TGTGCCAGCAGCCAGATCCGGGTCAGCACAGATACG. Residues: CASSQIRVSTDT. The complete CDR3 protein is CASSQIRVSTDTQYF. The chain carries TRBV3-1 (or the pseudogene TRBV3-2) and TRBJ2-3; D remains unclear. The CDR3 is cut off 3 residues early in the read; its end comes from the germline J gene. Germline V gene sequence: CDR1 LGHDT, CDR2 YNNKEL (reference sequence). The CDR3 totals 15 residues. Trimming took off 3 bases at V and 0 bases at J, with 10 bases between the two ends.

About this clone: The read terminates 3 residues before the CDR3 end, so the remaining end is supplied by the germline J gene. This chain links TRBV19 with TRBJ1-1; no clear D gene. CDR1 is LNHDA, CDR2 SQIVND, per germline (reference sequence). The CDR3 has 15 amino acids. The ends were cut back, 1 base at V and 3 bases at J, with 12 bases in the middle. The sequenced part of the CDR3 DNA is TGTGCCAGTAGTATAGTTGGGTTCGGGGACACTGAA. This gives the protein CASSIVGFGDTE. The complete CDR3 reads CASSIVGFGDTEAFF. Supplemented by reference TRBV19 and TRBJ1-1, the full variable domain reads DGGITQSPKYLFRKEGQNVTLSCEQNLNHDAMYWYRQDPGQGLRLIYYSQIVNDFQKGDIAEGYSVSREKKESFPLTVTSAQKNPTAFYLCASSIVGFGDTEAFFGQGTRLTVV.

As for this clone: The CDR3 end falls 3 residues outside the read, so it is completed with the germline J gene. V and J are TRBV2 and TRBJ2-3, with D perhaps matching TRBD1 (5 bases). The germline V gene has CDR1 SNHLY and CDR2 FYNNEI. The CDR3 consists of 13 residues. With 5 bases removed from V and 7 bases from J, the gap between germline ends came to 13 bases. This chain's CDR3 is CASSLEDKNTQYF. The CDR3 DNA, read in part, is TGTGCCAGCAGTCTAGAGGACAAGAATACG.

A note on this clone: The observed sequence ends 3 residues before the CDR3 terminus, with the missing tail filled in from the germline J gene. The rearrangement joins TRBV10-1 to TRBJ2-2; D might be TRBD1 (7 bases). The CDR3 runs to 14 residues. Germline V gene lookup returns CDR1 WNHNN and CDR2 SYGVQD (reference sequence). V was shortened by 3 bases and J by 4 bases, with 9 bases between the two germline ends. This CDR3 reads CASSDQGGTGELFF. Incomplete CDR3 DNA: TGCGCCAGCAGTGATCAGGGGGGCACCGGGGAG.

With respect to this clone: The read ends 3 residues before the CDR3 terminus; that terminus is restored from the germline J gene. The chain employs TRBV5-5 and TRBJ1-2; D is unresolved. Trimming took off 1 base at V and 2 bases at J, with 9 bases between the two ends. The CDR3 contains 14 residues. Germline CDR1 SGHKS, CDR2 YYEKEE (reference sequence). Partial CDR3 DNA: TGTGCCAGCAGCTTGTACAGAACCAACTATGGC. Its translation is CASSLYRTNYG. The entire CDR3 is CASSLYRTNYGYTF.

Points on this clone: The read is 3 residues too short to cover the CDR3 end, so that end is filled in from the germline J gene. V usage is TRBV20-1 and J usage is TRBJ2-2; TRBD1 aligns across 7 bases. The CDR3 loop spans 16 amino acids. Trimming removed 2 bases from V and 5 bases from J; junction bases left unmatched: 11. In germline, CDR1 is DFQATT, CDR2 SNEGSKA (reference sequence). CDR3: CSARTKDRAATGELFF. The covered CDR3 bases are TGCAGTGCTAGAACGAAAGACAGGGCGGCAACCGGGGAG.

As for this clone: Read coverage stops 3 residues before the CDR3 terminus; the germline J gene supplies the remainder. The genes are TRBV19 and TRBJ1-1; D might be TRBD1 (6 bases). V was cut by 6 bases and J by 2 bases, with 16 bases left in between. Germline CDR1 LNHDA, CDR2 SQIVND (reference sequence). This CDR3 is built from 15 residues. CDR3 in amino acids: CASRPSVQGNTEAFF. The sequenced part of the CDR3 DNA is TGTGCCAGTAGACCAAGCGTACAGGGAAACACTGAA.

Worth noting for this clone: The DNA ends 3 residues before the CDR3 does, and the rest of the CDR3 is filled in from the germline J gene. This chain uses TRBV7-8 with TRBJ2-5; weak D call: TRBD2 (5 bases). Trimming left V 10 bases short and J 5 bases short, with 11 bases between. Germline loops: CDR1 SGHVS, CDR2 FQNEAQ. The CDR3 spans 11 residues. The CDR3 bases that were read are TGTGCCATCGCGGAGGTGGAGACC. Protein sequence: CAIAEVET. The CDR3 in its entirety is CAIAEVETQYF.

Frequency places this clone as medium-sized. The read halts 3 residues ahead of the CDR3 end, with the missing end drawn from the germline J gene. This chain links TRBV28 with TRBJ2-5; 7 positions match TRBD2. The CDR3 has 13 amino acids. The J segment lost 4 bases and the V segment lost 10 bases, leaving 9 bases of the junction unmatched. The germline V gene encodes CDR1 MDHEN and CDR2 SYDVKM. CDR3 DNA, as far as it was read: TGTGCCACCAATGGGGGGGAGGGAGAGACC. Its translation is CATNGGEGET. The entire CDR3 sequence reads CATNGGEGETQYF.

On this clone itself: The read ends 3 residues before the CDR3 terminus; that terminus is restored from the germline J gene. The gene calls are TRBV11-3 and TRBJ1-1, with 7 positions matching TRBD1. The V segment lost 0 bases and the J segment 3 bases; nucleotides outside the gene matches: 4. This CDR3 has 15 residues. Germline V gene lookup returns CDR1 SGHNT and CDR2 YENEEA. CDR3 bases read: TGTGCCAGCAGCTTAGATCCCAGGGGGGACACTGAA. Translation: CASSLDPRGDTE. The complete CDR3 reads CASSLDPRGDTEAFF. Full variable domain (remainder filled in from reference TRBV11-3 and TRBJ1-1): EAGVVQSPRYKIIEKKQPVAFWCNPISGHNTLYWYLQNLGQGPELLIRYENEEAVDDSQLPKDRFSAERLKGVDSTLKIQPAELGDSAVYLCASSLDPRGDTEAFFGQGTRLTVV.

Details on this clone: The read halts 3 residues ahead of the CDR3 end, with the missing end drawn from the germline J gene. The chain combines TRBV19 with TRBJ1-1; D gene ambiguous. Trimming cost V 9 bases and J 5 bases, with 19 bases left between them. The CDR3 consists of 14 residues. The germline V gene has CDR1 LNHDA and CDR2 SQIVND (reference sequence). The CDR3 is CASSGRAQGTEAFF. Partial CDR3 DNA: TGTGCCAGCAGCGGACGTGCACAAGGAACTGAA.

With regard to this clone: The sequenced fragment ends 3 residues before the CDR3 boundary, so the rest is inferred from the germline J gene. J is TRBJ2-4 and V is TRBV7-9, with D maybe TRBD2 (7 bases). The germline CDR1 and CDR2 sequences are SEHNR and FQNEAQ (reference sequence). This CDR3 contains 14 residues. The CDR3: CASSLEGRGMGQYF. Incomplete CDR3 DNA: TGTGCCAGCAGCTTAGAAGGGAGGGGGATGGGT.

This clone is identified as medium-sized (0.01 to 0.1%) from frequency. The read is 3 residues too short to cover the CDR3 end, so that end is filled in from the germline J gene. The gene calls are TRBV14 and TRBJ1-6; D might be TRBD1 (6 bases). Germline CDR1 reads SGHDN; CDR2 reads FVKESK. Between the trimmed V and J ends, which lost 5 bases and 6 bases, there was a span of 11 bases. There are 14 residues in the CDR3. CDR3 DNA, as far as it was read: TGTGCCAGCAGCATATCAGGGGTTAATTCACCC. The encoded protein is CASSISGVNSP. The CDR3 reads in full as CASSISGVNSPLHF.

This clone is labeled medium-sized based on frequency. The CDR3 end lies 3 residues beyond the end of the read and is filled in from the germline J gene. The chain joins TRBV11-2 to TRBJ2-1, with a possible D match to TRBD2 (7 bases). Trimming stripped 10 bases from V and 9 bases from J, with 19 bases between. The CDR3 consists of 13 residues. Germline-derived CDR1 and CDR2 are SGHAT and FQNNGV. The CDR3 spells CATLGAGDSEQFF. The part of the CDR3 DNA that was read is TGTGCCACCCTGGGGGCGGGGGACTCTGAG.

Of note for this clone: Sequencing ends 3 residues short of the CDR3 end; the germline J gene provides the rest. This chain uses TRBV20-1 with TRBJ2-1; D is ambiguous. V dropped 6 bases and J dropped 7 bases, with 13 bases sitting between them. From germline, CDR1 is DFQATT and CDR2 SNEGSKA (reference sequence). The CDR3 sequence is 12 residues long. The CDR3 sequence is CSAPISRNEQFF. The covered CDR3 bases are TGCAGTGCACCCATCTCGCGGAATGAG.

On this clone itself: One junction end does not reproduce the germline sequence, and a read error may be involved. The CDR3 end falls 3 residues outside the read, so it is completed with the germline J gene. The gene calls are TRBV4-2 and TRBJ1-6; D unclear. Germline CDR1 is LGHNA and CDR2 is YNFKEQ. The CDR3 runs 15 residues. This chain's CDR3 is CASSQGTAGQSPLHF. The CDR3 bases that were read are TGCGCCAGCAGCCAAGGAACGGCAGGTCAATCACCC.

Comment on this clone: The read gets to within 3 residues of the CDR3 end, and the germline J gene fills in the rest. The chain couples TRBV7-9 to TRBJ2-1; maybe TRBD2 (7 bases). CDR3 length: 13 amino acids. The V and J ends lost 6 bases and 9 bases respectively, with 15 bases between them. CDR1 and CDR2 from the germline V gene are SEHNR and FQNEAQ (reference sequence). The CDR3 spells CASRRGGKGEQFF. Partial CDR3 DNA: TGTGCCAGCAGGAGGGGGGGAAAGGGTGAG.

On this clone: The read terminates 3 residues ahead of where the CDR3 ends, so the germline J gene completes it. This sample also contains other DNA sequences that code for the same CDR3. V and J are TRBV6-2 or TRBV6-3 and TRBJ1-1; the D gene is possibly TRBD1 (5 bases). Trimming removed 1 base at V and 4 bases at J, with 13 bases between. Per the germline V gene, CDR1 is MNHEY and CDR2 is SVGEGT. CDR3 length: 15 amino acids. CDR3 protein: CASSYFQGGSTEAFF. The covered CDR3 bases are TGTGCCAGCAGTTACTTCCAGGGCGGCTCCACTGAA.

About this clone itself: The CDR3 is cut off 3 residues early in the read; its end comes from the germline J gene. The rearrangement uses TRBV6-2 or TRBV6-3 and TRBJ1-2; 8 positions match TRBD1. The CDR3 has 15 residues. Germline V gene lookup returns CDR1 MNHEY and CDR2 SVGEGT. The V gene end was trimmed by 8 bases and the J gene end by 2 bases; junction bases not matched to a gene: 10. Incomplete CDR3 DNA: TGTGCCAGCTGCCCAAGATGGACAGGGAACTATGGC. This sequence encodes CASCPRWTGNYG. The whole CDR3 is CASCPRWTGNYGYTF.

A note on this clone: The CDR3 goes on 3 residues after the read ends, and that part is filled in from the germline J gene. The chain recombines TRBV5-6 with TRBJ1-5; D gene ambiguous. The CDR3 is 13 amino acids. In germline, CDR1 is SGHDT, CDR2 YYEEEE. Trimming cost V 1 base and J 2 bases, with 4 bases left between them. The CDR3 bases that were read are TGTGCCAGCAGCTTGCATGGCAATCAGCCC. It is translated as CASSLHGNQP. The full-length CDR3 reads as CASSLHGNQPQHF.